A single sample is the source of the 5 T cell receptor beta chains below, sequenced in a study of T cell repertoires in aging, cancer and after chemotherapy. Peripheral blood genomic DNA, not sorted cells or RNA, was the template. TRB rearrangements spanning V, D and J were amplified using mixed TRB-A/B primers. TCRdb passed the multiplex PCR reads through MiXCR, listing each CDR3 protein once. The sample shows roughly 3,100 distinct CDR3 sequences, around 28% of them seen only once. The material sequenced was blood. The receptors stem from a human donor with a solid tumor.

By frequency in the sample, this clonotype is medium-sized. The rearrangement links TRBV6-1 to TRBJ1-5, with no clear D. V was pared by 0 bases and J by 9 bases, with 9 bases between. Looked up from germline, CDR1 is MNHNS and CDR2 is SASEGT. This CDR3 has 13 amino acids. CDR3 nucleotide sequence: TGTGCCAGCAGTGAAGCCGTGAGCCCGCCCCAGCATTTT. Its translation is CASSEAVSPPQHF.

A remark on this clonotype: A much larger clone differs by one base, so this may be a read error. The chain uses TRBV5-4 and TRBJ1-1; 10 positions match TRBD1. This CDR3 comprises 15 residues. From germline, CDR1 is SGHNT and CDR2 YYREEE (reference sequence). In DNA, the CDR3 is TGTGTCAGCAGCCAGGGGACAGGGGCGAACACTGAAGCTTTCTTT. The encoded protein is CVSSQGTGANTEAFF.

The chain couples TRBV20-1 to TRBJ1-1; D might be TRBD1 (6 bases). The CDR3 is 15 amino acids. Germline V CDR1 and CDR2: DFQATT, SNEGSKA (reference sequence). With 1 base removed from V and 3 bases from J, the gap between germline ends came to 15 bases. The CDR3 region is CSARGDNRADTEAFF. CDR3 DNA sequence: TGCAGTGCTAGAGGTGATAACAGGGCGGACACTGAAGCTTTCTTT.

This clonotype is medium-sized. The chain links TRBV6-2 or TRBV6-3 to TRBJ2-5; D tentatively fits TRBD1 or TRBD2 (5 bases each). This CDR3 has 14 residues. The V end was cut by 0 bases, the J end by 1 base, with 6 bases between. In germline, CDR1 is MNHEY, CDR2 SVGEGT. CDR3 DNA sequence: TGTGCCAGCAGTTACTCCGGGACCCAAGAGACCCAGTACTTC. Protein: CASSYSGTQETQYF.

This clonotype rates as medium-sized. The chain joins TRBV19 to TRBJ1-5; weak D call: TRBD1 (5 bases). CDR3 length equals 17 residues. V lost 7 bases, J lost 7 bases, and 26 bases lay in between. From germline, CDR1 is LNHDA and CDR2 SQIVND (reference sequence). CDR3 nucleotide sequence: TGTGCCAGTACTTATGCGGGCGGAAGGGGCGGTCACCAGCCCCAGCATTTT. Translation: CASTYAGGRGGHQPQHF.